The entry below gives a single T cell receptor (beta chain) sequence along with its context. The data are from a study of blood T cell repertoires in COVID-19. The V end was cut by 4 bases, the J end by 0 bases, with 16 bases between. The CDR3 consists of 17 residues. Germline V gene data show CDR1 as SGHTA and CDR2 as FQGTGA. TCRdb keeps only in-frame clones here, not all; method: immunoSEQ multiplex PCR. This repertoire shows about 170,000 clones, over 65% found once; its top ten account for about 3%. The sequence derives from an elderly woman with acute or convalescent COVID-19. The rearrangement uses TRBV7-3 and TRBJ2-1; D is unclear. The sequencing input was peripheral blood. The CDR3 loop is CASSSLPSSSSYNEQFF. The DNA of the CDR3 is TGTGCCAGCAGCTCCCTACCTTCCTCAAGCTCCTACAATGAGCAGTTCTTC.